A single sample gave rise to the 5 T cell receptor beta chains below, sequenced in a study of Ad26.COV2.S vaccination and SARS-CoV-2 variants. The protocol was immunoSEQ multiplex PCR, while the TCRdb copy is restricted to in-frame clones and leaves out a portion. The data hold 350,000 to 400,000 clones, with 70% to 90% observed a single time. Treatment meaning: around 19 received Ad26.COV2.S at low or high dose, single or two shots; roughly 5 received placebo; per-sample allocation not given. All samples were drawn on day 63, counting from the first vaccine or placebo injection. This specimen was peripheral blood, taken in a trial of Ad26.COV2.S vaccine versus placebo. The receptors were gathered from a person aged 18 to 65 who received the Ad26.COV2.S COVID-19 vaccine or a placebo.

CDR3 protein: CASREGVDGYTF. CDR3 nucleotide sequence: TGTGCCAGCAGGGAGGGTGTTGATGGCTACACCTTC. The J gene is TRBJ1-2, the V gene TRBV6-5, with D unclear. This CDR3 spans 12 amino acids. V lost 6 bases and J lost 6, with 11 bases in between. The germline CDR1 and CDR2 sequences are MNHEY and SVGAGI.

CDR3 sequence: CASSLTGNANTGELFF. The CDR3 DNA follows: TGTGCCAGCAGTTTAACCGGGAACGCGAACACCGGGGAGCTGTTTTTT. The genes are TRBV27 and TRBJ2-2; a weak D match, TRBD2 (5 bases). Germline assignment: CDR1 MNHEY and CDR2 SMNVEV (reference sequence). Trimming shortened V by 2 bases and J by 0 bases, and 10 bases separated the two germline ends. The CDR3 has 16 residues.

The chain has TRBV5-4 and TRBJ1-2, with 9 nucleotides matching TRBD1. Germline loops: CDR1 SGHNT, CDR2 YYREEE (reference sequence). CDR3 length: 15 amino acids. The V segment lost 2 bases and the J segment 7 bases; nucleotides outside the gene matches: 9. The CDR3 reads CASSFAGTGSFGYTF. The CDR3, as DNA: TGTGCCAGCAGCTTCGCCGGGACAGGGAGCTTTGGCTACACCTTC.

V and J are TRBV28 and TRBJ1-4; TRBD1 might be the D (6 bases). V was clipped by 5 bases and J by 3 bases, with 16 bases between them. Per germline, CDR1 MDHEN and CDR2 SYDVKM. The CDR3 runs to 16 residues. The CDR3 sequence is CASSPLRGISNEKLFF. Here the CDR3 DNA reads TGTGCCAGCAGTCCTCTCAGGGGCATCTCTAATGAAAAACTGTTTTTT.

This chain joins TRBV25-1 and TRBJ2-1; 11 bases match TRBD2. CDR1 is MGHDK, CDR2 SYGVNS, per germline. The CDR3 is 15 amino acids. After removal of 6 bases from V and 8 bases from J, the junction contained 9 bases not matched to a gene. The CDR3 DNA reads as TGTGCCAGCAGGGACACTAGCGGGAGCACAGATGAGCAGTTCTTC. Its translation is CASRDTSGSTDEQFF. Based on the CDR3 plus reference TRBV25-1 and TRBJ2-1, the full variable domain is EADIYQTPRYLVIGTGKKITLECSQTMGHDKMYWYQQDPGMELHLIHYSYGVNSTEKGDLSSESTVSRIRTEHFPLTLESARPSHTSQYLCASRDTSGSTDEQFFGPGTRLTVL.